This T cell receptor (beta chain) was sequenced during a study of PD-1 blockade in classical Hodgkin lymphoma. TCRdb keeps only in-frame clones here, not all; method: immunoSEQ multiplex PCR. In the table there are about 85,000 clones, 92% of which are singletons. Trimming took off 0 bases at V and 3 bases at J, with 13 bases between the two ends. Germline CDR1 SGHRS, CDR2 YFSETQ. CDR3 length: 16 residues. In every patient, relapse followed autologous stem cell transplantation, while exposure to brentuximab vedotin differed. This sample comprised peripheral blood mononuclear cells (PBMCs), obtained before the second cycle of nivolumab. V is TRBV5-1 and J is TRBJ2-1; no reliable D call. The TCR was taken from a human donor with classical Hodgkin lymphoma. CDR3 loop: CASSLESSLGYNEQFF. The CDR3 DNA sequence: TGCGCCAGCAGCTTGGAGTCTAGTCTCGGCTACAATGAGCAGTTCTTC.